This TCR beta chain was documented in a study of cytomegalovirus exposure and HLA in healthy donors. Across the study: A prior analysis found roughly 110 million unique TCR beta sequences from some 190 million T cells.

This clone has just a few counts. CDR3 length: 12 amino acids. Germline V gives CDR1 SNHLY, CDR2 FYNNEI. V gave up 6 bases and J gave up 1 base, with 7 bases separating them. The study ran its PCR with 60 Vbeta and 13 Jbeta primers. Data came from immunoSEQ multiplex PCR; TCRdb stores just in-frame clones and leaves some out. Of around 67,000 clones in the sample, approximately 80% are singletons; the top ten hold 7.8%. The sequence derives from a man aged 18 to 30 in good health and CMV-seropositive. This rearrangement joins TRBV2 to TRBJ2-7, with a weak D call TRBD1 (6 bases). The sequencing input was PBMCs. CDR3 region: CASRDSSYEQYF. The CDR3 nucleotides are TGTGCCAGCAGGGACAGTTCCTACGAGCAGTACTTC.